This T cell receptor (beta chain) was identified in a study of T-cell reconstitution after alpha-beta-depleted transplantation in children. Trimming cost V 4 bases and J 0 bases, with 13 bases left between them. The CDR3 contains 15 residues. Germline V gene sequence: CDR1 MDHEN, CDR2 SYDVKM. For TCRbeta, the library was prepared with unique molecular identifiers. From the PCR reads, TCRdb called clonotypes with MiXCR, one entry per CDR3 protein. The table lists around 450,000 distinct CDR3 sequences, about 10% of them singletons. This chain links TRBV28 with TRBJ2-7; D is perhaps TRBD2 (5 bases). Sequences were derived from PBMCs, sampled before TCRalphabeta/CD19-depleted stem cell transplant. The sequence came from a child under 10 years old with inherited bone marrow failure, due to receive a stem cell transplant. CDR3 loop: CASSYRGPSSYEQYF. In DNA form, the CDR3 reads TGTGCCAGCAGTTACCGGGGTCCTAGCTCCTACGAGCAGTACTTC.